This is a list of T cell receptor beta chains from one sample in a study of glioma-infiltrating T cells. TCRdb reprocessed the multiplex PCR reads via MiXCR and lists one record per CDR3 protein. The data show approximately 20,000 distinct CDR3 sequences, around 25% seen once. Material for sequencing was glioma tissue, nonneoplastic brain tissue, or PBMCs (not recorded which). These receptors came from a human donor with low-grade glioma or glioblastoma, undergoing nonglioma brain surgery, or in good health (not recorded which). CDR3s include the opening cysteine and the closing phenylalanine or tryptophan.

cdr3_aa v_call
CASRRQGYSNQPQHF TRBV2
CASSTLAGETITDTQYF TRBV7-9
CSAPEGQETQYF TRBV20-1
CASSKGVREQYF TRBV12-3/TRBV12-4
CASSLDSGEAFF TRBV7-8
CASTPASNTEAFF TRBV6-1
CASSQGNNLYNEQFF TRBV3-1
CASTPEVGYEQYF TRBV6-1
CASAGTNSYEQYF TRBV6-5
CSAAGPPINQPQHF TRBV20-1
CASSQKGNTEAFF TRBV6-1
CASSLPPRAAGEKLFF TRBV16
CSVNPQSFGQPYNEQFF TRBV29-1
CSAVASGGTDTQYF TRBV20-1
CASSERFSINSPLHF TRBV2
CASSLRLAGTDTQYF TRBV4-3
CASSLVSGEQYF TRBV27
CASSRDRVETQYF TRBV5-6
CASSLRGQDGSGYGYTF TRBV6-1
CASSSRGTEAFF TRBV28
CASSGYQETQYF TRBV6-1
CSASQPSTEAFF TRBV20-1
CASSTMTSPRQFF TRBV7-3
CASSPSAISYNEQFF TRBV4-2
CSAPLRGNTIYF TRBV20-1
CASSPGTGELGEQFF TRBV7-2
CASSWAGGQGLLEQFF TRBV28